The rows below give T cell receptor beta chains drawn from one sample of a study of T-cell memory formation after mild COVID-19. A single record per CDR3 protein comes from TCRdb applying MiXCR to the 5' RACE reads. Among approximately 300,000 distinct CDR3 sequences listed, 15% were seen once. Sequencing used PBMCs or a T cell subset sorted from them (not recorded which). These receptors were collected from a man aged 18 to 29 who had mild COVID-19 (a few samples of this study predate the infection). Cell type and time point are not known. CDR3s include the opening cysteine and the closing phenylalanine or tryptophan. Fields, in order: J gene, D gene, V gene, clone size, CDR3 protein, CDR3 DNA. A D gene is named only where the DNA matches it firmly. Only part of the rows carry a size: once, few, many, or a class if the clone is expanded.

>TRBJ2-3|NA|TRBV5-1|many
CASSPFTGGGRTDTQYF
TGCGCCAGCAGCCCCTTCACCGGCGGGGGCCGAACAGATACGCAGTATTTT
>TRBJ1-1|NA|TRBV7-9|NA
CASSFSTNTEAFF
TGTGCCAGCAGCTTCTCGACGAACACTGAAGCTTTCTTT
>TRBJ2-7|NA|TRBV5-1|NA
CASSPRSLGFEQYF
TGCGCCAGCAGCCCTCGGTCCTTGGGTTTCGAGCAGTACTTC
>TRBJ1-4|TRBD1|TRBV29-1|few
CSVENRGKEKLFF
TGCAGCGTTGAAAACAGGGGAAAGGAAAAACTGTTTTTT
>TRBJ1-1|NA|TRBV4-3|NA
CASSHPGMNTEAFF
TGCGCCAGCAGCCATCCGGGTATGAACACTGAAGCTTTCTTT
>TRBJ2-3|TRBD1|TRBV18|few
CASSARPGGFTDTQYF
TGTGCCAGCTCAGCCAGACCAGGGGGCTTCACAGATACGCAGTATTTT
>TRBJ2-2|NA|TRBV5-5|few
CASTLGDAGELFF
TGTGCCAGCACCTTAGGGGATGCCGGGGAGCTGTTTTTT
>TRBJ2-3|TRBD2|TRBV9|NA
CASSVAAGAQDTQYF
TGTGCCAGCAGCGTAGCGGCGGGAGCCCAAGATACGCAGTATTTT
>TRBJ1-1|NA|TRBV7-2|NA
CASSLDERGTEAFF
TGTGCCAGCAGCTTAGACGAGCGAGGGACTGAAGCTTTCTTT
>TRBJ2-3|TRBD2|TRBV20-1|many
CSADQASGSDTQYF
TGCAGTGCCGACCAGGCTAGCGGATCAGATACGCAGTATTTT
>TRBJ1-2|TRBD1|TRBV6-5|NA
CASSYSIGSQGDYGYTF
TGTGCCAGCAGTTACTCGATAGGTTCCCAGGGGGACTATGGCTACACCTTC
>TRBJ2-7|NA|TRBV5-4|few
CASSLEQASYEQYF
TGTGCCAGCAGCTTAGAGCAGGCCTCCTACGAGCAGTACTTC
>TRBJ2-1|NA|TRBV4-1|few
CASSRPLVLGEEQFF
TGCGCCAGCAGCCGGCCCTTGGTCCTCGGGGAGGAGCAGTTCTTC
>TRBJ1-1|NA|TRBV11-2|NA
CASSFRGSYMNTEAFF
TGTGCCAGCAGCTTTCGGGGGAGCTACATGAACACTGAAGCTTTCTTT
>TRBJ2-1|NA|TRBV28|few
CASSQPGHPYNEQFF
TGTGCCAGCAGCCAACCGGGACACCCCTACAATGAGCAGTTCTTC
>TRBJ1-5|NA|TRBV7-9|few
CASSLALAGGNQPQHF
TGTGCCAGCAGCTTAGCGTTGGCAGGTGGCAATCAGCCCCAGCATTTT
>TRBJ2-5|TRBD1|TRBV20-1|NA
CSASDRVRKETQYF
TGCAGTGCTAGCGACAGGGTCCGGAAGGAGACCCAGTACTTC
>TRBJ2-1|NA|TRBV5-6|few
CASSSPRDPYNEQFF
TGTGCCAGCAGCTCCCCTAGGGATCCCTACAATGAGCAGTTCTTC
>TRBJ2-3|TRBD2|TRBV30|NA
CAWDLAGVTSTQYF
TGTGCCTGGGACCTAGCGGGGGTTACGAGTACGCAGTATTTT
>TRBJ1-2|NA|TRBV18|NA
CASSLQGVSGYTF
TGTGCCAGCTCATTACAGGGTGTAAGCGGCTACACCTTC
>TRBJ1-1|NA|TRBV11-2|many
CASSSHGYTEAFF
TGTGCCAGCAGCTCCCACGGATACACTGAAGCTTTCTTT
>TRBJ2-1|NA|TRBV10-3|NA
CAISSLGADYNEQFF
TGTGCCATCAGCTCCCTCGGGGCGGACTACAATGAGCAGTTCTTC
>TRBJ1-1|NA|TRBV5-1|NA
CASRSESATEAFF
TGCGCCAGCAGGAGCGAGTCGGCCACTGAAGCTTTCTTT
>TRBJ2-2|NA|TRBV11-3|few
CASSPHSGNTGELFF
TGTGCCAGCAGCCCCCATAGCGGGAACACCGGGGAGCTGTTTTTT
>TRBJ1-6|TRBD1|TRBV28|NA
CASGWPGQGNSPLHF
TGTGCCAGCGGCTGGCCGGGACAGGGGAATTCACCCCTCCACTTT
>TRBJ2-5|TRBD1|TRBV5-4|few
CASSLGDRGEETQYF
TGTGCCAGCAGCTTGGGGGACAGGGGGGAGGAGACCCAGTACTTC
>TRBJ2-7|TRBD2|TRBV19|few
CASSETSGGPVYEQYF
TGTGCCAGTAGCGAGACTAGCGGGGGGCCTGTCTACGAGCAGTACTTC
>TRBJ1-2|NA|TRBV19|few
CASSWAEELAYGYTF
TGTGCCAGTAGTTGGGCCGAGGAGCTCGCCTATGGCTACACCTTC
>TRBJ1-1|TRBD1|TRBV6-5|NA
CASSYGTGNTEAFF
TGTGCCAGCAGCTACGGGACAGGTAACACTGAAGCTTTCTTT
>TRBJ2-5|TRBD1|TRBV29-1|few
CSVEGDRALQETQYF
TGCAGCGTCGAAGGAGACAGGGCCCTCCAAGAGACCCAGTACTTC
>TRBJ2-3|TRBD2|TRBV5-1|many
CASSFYGGADTQYF
TGCGCCAGCAGCTTTTACGGGGGGGCAGATACGCAGTATTTT
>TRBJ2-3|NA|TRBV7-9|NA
CASSPEEGTQYF
TGTGCCAGCAGCCCAGAAGAGGGTACGCAGTATTTT
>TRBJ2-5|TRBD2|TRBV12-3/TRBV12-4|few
CASSFGGDGTQYF
TGTGCCAGCAGTTTCGGGGGGGACGGGACCCAGTACTTC
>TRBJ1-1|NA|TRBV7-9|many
CASSLAWDKNTEAFF
TGTGCCAGCAGCTTGGCCTGGGACAAGAACACTGAAGCTTTCTTT
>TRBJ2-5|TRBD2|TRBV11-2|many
CASSPGWGLAGQETQYF
TGTGCCAGCAGCCCTGGATGGGGGCTAGCGGGTCAAGAGACCCAGTACTTC
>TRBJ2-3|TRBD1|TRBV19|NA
CATGTGGVDTQYF
TGTGCCACCGGGACAGGGGGCGTAGATACGCAGTATTTT
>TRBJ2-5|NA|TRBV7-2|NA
CASSNSRGETQYF
TGTGCCAGCAGCAACTCACGGGGAGAGACCCAGTACTTC
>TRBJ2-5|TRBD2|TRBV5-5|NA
CASSPWRGGIETQYF
TGTGCCAGCAGCCCCTGGCGGGGGGGAATCGAGACCCAGTACTTC
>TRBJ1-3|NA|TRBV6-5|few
CASSYSIPGQPYSGNTIYF
TGTGCCAGCAGTTACTCGATCCCGGGTCAGCCCTATTCTGGAAACACCATATATTTT
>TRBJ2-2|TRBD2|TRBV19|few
CASRPGLAGGSGTGELFF
TGTGCCAGCCGGCCGGGACTAGCGGGGGGATCGGGTACCGGGGAGCTGTTTTTT